The 16 T cell receptor beta chains below were found in one sample sequenced in a study of cytomegalovirus exposure and HLA in healthy donors (dated by TCRdb to the late 2010s). Libraries were constructed by the immunoSEQ multiplex PCR assay. For the multiplex PCR, a mixture combining 60 forward primers for TCR Vbeta segments and 13 reverse primers for TCR Jbeta segments was used. Held by TCRdb, this immuneACCESS table contains in-frame sequences only and omits some clones. Under half of the omission traces to an unresolved V gene where checked; the cause of the rest is unknown. Present in this sample are 100,000 or so clones, approximately 86% of which were seen just once. Of the sample, roughly 6% falls within the top ten clones. Specimen: PBMCs. Every receptor here comes from a man between 18 and 29 years old in good health and CMV-seronegative.

The CDR3 region is CASSLWQTNEKLFF. CDR3 coding DNA: TGCGCCAGCAGTCTCTGGCAGACTAATGAAAAACTGTTTTTT. The chain uses TRBV4-3 and TRBJ1-4; D gene uncertain. Trimming shortened V by 6 bases and J by 2 bases, and 10 bases separated the two germline ends. The CDR3 length is 14 residues. CDR1 is LGHNA and CDR2 is YSLEER in the germline V gene.

The V gene is TRBV28, the J gene TRBJ2-7, with TRBD2 as a possible D gene (5 bases). This CDR3 spans 14 amino acids. The V gene lost 4 bases and the J gene lost 0 bases, with 10 bases spanning the gap. Germline CDR1 MDHEN, CDR2 SYDVKM. The CDR3 DNA follows: TGTGCCAGCAGTTCCGGAGAGGGCTCCTACGAGCAGTACTTC. This translates into CASSSGEGSYEQYF.

The V gene is TRBV12-5, the J gene TRBJ2-1, with D maybe TRBD2 (6 bases). The CDR3 is 17 residues long. Germline CDR1 reads LGHNT; CDR2 reads FRNRAP. The V and J ends lost 0 bases and 0 bases respectively, with 12 bases between them. The CDR3 protein is CASGLVLVGGSYNEQFF. The CDR3 nucleotides are TGTGCTAGTGGTTTGGTACTTGTGGGGGGCTCCTACAATGAGCAGTTCTTC.

This sequence joins TRBV9 and TRBJ2-5, with 8 nucleotides matching TRBD1. This CDR3 spans 16 amino acids. The V and J ends lost 9 bases and 4 bases, in that order; junction bases with no gene match: 17. Germline CDR1 SGDLS, CDR2 YYNGEE. CDR3 DNA sequence: TGTGCCACCTCGAGAGAACCGGGGACAGGCCTAGAGACCCAGTACTTC. It codes for CATSREPGTGLETQYF.

The chain is built from TRBV2 and TRBJ1-3, with a tentative D call TRBD1 (5 bases). Trimming stripped 6 bases from V and 8 bases from J, with 14 bases between. Germline-derived CDR1 and CDR2 are SNHLY and FYNNEI. This CDR3 has 13 residues. CDR3 sequence (DNA): TGTGCCAGCAGGGGCGGAATAGGGGACACCATATATTTT. Amino acids: CASRGGIGDTIYF.

The J gene is TRBJ1-2, the V gene TRBV6-4, with 9 bases that match TRBD1. J gave up 13 bases and V 0 bases, and 12 bases lay outside the gene matches. This CDR3 is built from 15 residues. Germline loops: CDR1 MRHNA, CDR2 SNTAGT. Written as DNA, the CDR3 is TGTGCCAGCAGTGACTCGATGGAAGGTACAGGGGGCCTCACCTTC. Protein: CASSDSMEGTGGLTF.

The chain combines TRBV7-8 with TRBJ2-5; 9 bases are a match to TRBD1. Germline CDR1 SGHVS, CDR2 FQNEAQ. The CDR3 length is 13 residues. J lost 2 bases, V lost 6 bases, and 1 base had no gene match. For the CDR3, the DNA is TGTGCCAGCAGGGGACAGGGACAAGAGACCCAGTACTTC. Translation: CASRGQGQETQYF.

V gene TRBV4-1 combines with J gene TRBJ2-7, with 8 bases identical to TRBD2. Germline CDR1 MGHRA, CDR2 YSYEKL. V shed 0 bases and J 6 bases; nucleotides not matched to a gene: 10. The CDR3 is 16 amino acids. The DNA for the CDR3 is TGCGCCAGCAGCCAAGATAACCCAGCGGGAGCTTCCGAGCAGTACTTC. Protein product: CASSQDNPAGASEQYF.

This chain uses TRBV18 with TRBJ2-7; TRBD1 matches 9 bases. The V gene's germline CDR1 is KGHSH and CDR2 LQKENI. The CDR3 has 14 amino acids. Trimming removed 4 bases from V and 5 bases from J; junction bases left unmatched: 6. The CDR3, as DNA: TGTGCCAGCTCACGGGACAGGGTGAGCAACGAGCAGTACTTC. Its protein is CASSRDRVSNEQYF.

This clone has only a few counts. The chain employs TRBV5-1 and TRBJ2-1; D gene uncertain. The CDR3 length is 12 residues. Trimming left V 5 bases short and J 4 bases short, with 7 bases between. Germline assignment: CDR1 SGHRS and CDR2 YFSETQ. CDR3 sequence (DNA): TGCGCCAGCAGTTCCCCTTACAATGAGCAGTTCTTC. Its protein is CASSSPYNEQFF.

This clone has just one count. The chain links TRBV4-3 to TRBJ2-7; 8 bases map to TRBD2. The CDR3 totals 17 residues. Unmatched junction bases numbered 12, after V lost 0 bases and J lost 5 bases. From germline, CDR1 is LGHNA and CDR2 YSLEER. CDR3 bases: TGCGCCAGCAGCCAAGATGTAGGGACTAGTATAAGTAACGAGCAGTACTTC. Its translation: CASSQDVGTSISNEQYF.

This chain links TRBV10-3 with TRBJ2-5, with D perhaps matching TRBD1 (5 bases). The CDR3 has 13 amino acids. CDR1 is ENHRY and CDR2 is SYGVKD in the germline V gene. Between the trimmed V and J ends, which lost 4 bases and 3 bases, there was a span of 9 bases. The CDR3 DNA follows: TGTGCCATCAGTGGCAGGGTAGAAGAGACCCAGTACTTC. This translates into CAISGRVEETQYF.

This clone was seen more than once but under ten times. This chain joins TRBV18 and TRBJ2-1; 7 bases agree with TRBD1. Looked up from germline, CDR1 is KGHSH and CDR2 is LQKENI. The V gene end was trimmed by 1 base and the J gene end by 6 bases; junction bases not matched to a gene: 9. CDR3 length: 16 amino acids. The CDR3 nucleotides are TGTGCCAGCTCACCACAGGGGGCTAGTATTAGCAATGAGCAGTTCTTC. This gives the protein CASSPQGASISNEQFF. The full variable domain, its missing parts supplied by reference TRBV18 and TRBJ2-1, is NAGVMQNPRHLVRRRGQEARLRCSPMKGHSHVYWYRQLPEEGLKFMVYLQKENIIDESGMPKERFSAEFPKEGPSILRIQQVVRGDSAAYFCASSPQGASISNEQFFGPGTRLTVL.

This clone was recorded once. DNA of the CDR3: TGCGCCAGCAGCCCCTGGGGACATAACAATGAGCAGTTCTTC. It is translated as CASSPWGHNNEQFF. The chain has TRBV5-1 and TRBJ2-1, with a possible D match to TRBD1 (6 bases). The V end lost 4 bases, the J end lost 5 bases, and 13 bases lay between the germline ends. The CDR3 totals 14 residues. CDR1 and CDR2 from the germline V gene are SGHRS and YFSETQ.

The chain uses TRBV19 and TRBJ2-1, with D possibly being TRBD2 (7 bases). Germline-derived CDR1 and CDR2 are LNHDA and SQIVND (reference sequence). This CDR3 spans 14 amino acids. Trimming left V 5 bases short and J 10 bases short, with 18 bases between. CDR3: CASSRGGGGAEQFF. The CDR3, as DNA: TGTGCCAGTAGTCGAGGGGGGGGTGGGGCGGAGCAGTTCTTC. The full variable domain, rest sourced from reference TRBV19 and TRBJ2-1, is DGGITQSPKYLFRKEGQNVTLSCEQNLNHDAMYWYRQDPGQGLRLIYYSQIVNDFQKGDIAEGYSVSREKKESFPLTVTSAQKNPTAFYLCASSRGGGGAEQFFGPGTRLTVL.

Only a few counts were recorded for this clone. J is TRBJ1-6 and V is TRBV19, with 11 bases matching TRBD1. The germline V gene has CDR1 LNHDA and CDR2 SQIVND (reference sequence). V was clipped by 9 bases and J by 9 bases; unmatched bases: 7. This CDR3 has 14 amino acids. The CDR3: CASQRDRGFSPLHF. CDR3 bases: TGTGCCAGCCAACGGGACAGGGGGTTTTCACCCCTCCACTTT. Full variable domain (remainder filled in from reference TRBV19 and TRBJ1-6): DGGITQSPKYLFRKEGQNVTLSCEQNLNHDAMYWYRQDPGQGLRLIYYSQIVNDFQKGDIAEGYSVSREKKESFPLTVTSAQKNPTAFYLCASQRDRGFSPLHFGNGTRLTVT.